This T cell receptor beta chain is drawn from a study of shared clonotypes between healthy human individuals. Findings and limits, study-wide: Larger estimated richness was generally recorded for naive subsets relative to memory subsets.

The germline V gene encodes CDR1 MDHEN and CDR2 SYDVKM. The CDR3 runs to 15 residues. Trimming took 3 bases from V and 15 from J, leaving 24 bases between them. CD45RO-negative, CCR7-selected cells formed the naive CD8 fraction, which excluded terminally differentiated effector memory CD45RA+ cells. A note on this clone: Antigen unknown.

Only in-frame clones appear in the TCRdb table, and some are missing; sequencing was by immunoSEQ multiplex PCR. Altogether 600,000 or so clones are present, roughly 96% being singletons, with the ten largest covering over 0.1%. The sequenced material came from naive CD8+ T cells sorted from blood. J is TRBJ2-1 and V is TRBV28, with unresolved D. The TCR was taken from a woman between 25 and 40 years old in good health. CDR3 region: CASSFSGEGLLSGFF. CDR3 bases: TGTGCCAGCAGTTTTTCTGGGGAAGGGCTCCTATCGGGGTTCTTC.